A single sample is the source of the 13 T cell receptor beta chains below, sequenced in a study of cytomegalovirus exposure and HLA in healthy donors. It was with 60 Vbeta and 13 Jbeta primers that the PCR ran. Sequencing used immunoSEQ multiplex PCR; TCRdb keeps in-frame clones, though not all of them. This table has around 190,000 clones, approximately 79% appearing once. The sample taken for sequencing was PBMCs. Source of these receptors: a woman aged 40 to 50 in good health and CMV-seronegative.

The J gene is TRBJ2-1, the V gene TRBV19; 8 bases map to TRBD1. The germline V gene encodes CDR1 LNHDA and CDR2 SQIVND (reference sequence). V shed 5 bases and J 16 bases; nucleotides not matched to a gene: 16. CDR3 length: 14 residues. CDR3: CASSPPGQAVEGFF. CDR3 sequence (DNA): TGTGCCAGTAGTCCTCCGGGACAGGCAGTTGAAGGTTTCTTC.

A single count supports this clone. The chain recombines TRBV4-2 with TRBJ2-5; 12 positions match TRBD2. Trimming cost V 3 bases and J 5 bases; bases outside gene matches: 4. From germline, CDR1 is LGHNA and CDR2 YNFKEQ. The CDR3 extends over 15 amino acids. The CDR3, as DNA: TGTGCCAGCAGCCAGTCGACTAGCGGGAGTGAGACCCAGTACTTC. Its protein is CASSQSTSGSETQYF.

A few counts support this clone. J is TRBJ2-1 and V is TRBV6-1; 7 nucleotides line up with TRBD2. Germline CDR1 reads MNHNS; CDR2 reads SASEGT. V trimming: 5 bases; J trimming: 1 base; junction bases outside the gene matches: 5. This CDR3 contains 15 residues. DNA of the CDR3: TGTGCCAGCAGTCTAAGCGGGGAATCCTACAATGAGCAGTTCTTC. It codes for CASSLSGESYNEQFF.

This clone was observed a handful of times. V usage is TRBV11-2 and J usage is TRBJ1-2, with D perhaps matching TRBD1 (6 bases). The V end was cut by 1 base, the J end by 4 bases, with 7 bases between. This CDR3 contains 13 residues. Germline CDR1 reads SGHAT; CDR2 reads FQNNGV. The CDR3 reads CASSLGGLYGYTF. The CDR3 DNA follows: TGTGCCAGCAGCTTAGGGGGGCTCTATGGCTACACCTTC.

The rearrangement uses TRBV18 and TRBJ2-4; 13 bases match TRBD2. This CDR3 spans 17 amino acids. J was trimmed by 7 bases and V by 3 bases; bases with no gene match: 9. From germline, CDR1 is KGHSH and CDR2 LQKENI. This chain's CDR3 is CASSPTSGGNNWNIQYF. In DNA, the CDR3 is TGTGCCAGCTCACCGACTAGCGGGGGGAATAATTGGAACATTCAGTACTTC.

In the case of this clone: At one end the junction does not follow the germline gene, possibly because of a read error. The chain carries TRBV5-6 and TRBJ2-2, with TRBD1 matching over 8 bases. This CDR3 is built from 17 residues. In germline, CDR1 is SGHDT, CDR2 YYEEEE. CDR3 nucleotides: TGTGCCAGCAGCTTGGAATTGTCAGGGGGCGGCACCGGGGAGCTGCTTTTT. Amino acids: CASSLELSGGGTGELLF.

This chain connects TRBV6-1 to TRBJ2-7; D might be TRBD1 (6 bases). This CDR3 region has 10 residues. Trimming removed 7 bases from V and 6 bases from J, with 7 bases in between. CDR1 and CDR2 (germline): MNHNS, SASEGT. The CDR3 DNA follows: TGTGCCAGCAAACAGGGCGAGCAGTACTTC. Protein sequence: CASKQGEQYF.

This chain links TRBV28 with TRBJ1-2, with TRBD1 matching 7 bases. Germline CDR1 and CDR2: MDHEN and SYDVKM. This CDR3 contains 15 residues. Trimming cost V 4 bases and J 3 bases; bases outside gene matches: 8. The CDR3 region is CASSSVGDSYYGYTF. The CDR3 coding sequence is TGTGCCAGCAGTTCCGTAGGGGACAGTTACTATGGCTACACCTTC.

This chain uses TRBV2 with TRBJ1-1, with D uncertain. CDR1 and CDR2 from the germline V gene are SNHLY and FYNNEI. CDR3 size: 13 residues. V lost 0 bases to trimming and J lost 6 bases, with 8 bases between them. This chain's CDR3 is CASSEARGAEAFF. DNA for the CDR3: TGTGCCAGCAGTGAAGCGCGAGGCGCTGAAGCTTTCTTT.

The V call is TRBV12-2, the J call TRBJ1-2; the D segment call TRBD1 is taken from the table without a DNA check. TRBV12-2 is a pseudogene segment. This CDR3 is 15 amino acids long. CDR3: CASRLFRDTDYGYTF. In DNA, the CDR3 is TGTGCAAGTCGCTTATTCCGGGACACCGACTATGGCTACACCTTC.

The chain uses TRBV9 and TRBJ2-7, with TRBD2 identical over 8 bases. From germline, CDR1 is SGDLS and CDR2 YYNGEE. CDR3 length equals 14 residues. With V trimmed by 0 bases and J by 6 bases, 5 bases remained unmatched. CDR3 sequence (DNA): TGTGCCAGCAGCGTAGGCGGGAGGACTACCGAGCAGTACTTC. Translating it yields CASSVGGRTTEQYF.

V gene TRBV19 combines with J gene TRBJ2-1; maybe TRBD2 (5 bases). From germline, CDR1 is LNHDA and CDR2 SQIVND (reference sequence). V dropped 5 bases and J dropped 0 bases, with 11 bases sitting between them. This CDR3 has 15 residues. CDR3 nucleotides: TGTGCCAGTAGTGTCCCGGGGAGCTCCTACAATGAGCAGTTCTTC. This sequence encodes CASSVPGSSYNEQFF. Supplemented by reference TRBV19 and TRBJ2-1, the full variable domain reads DGGITQSPKYLFRKEGQNVTLSCEQNLNHDAMYWYRQDPGQGLRLIYYSQIVNDFQKGDIAEGYSVSREKKESFPLTVTSAQKNPTAFYLCASSVPGSSYNEQFFGPGTRLTVL.

This CDR3 is CASEGHTKNIQYF. CDR3 in DNA: TGTGCCAGCGAGGGACATACAAAAAACATTCAGTACTTC. The gene calls are TRBV6-1 and TRBJ2-4; tentative D call: TRBD1 (6 bases). The germline V and J ends were trimmed by 8 bases and 4 bases, with 12 bases remaining between them. Per the germline V gene, CDR1 is MNHNS and CDR2 is SASEGT. The CDR3 sequence is 13 residues long.